These 9 T cell receptor beta chains originate from one sample sequenced in a study of cytomegalovirus exposure and HLA in healthy donors. In the PCR, 60 Vbeta and 13 Jbeta primers were used. TCRdb's table, derived via immunoSEQ multiplex PCR, lists solely in-frame clones and lacks some. The sample lists about 120,000 clones, about 68% occurring once. Sample: PBMCs. Every receptor here comes from a man aged 40-49 years in good health and CMV-seropositive.

This sequence joins TRBV18 and TRBJ1-1; possible D gene TRBD1, 6 bases. Germline V CDR1 and CDR2: KGHSH, LQKENI. V was clipped by 6 bases and J by 4 bases, with 12 bases between them. The CDR3 has 13 amino acids. CDR3 in DNA: TGTGCCAGCTCTCCAGGACAGCGCACTGAAGCTTTCTTT. Amino acids: CASSPGQRTEAFF.

In this sample, this clone turned up a few times. The chain employs TRBV19 and TRBJ1-1, with D perhaps matching TRBD1 (6 bases). There are 15 residues in the CDR3. V was cut by 2 bases and J by 1 base, with 11 bases left in between. Per germline, CDR1 LNHDA and CDR2 SQIVND (reference sequence). As DNA, the CDR3 is TGTGCCAGTAGTATAAATCAGGGGTGGAACACTGAAGCTTTCTTT. Its translation is CASSINQGWNTEAFF.

The chain is built from TRBV9 and TRBJ1-2, with D perhaps matching TRBD1 (6 bases). Trimming removed 3 bases from V and 2 bases from J, with 17 bases in between. Per germline, CDR1 SGDLS and CDR2 YYNGEE. This CDR3 region has 16 residues. The DNA of the CDR3 is TGTGCCAGCAGCGCGGACGGACAGCCGTCCAACTATGGCTACACCTTC. This codes for CASSADGQPSNYGYTF. Together with reference TRBV9 and TRBJ1-2, the CDR3 gives the full variable domain: DSGVTQTPKHLITATGQRVTLRCSPRSGDLSVYWYQQSLDQGLQFLIQYYNGEERAKGNILERFSAQQFPDLHSELNLSSLELGDSALYFCASSADGQPSNYGYTFGSGTRLTVV.

The chain combines TRBV11-3 with TRBJ2-1, with 9 bases aligning to TRBD1. V shed 2 bases and J 6 bases; nucleotides not matched to a gene: 5. CDR1 is SGHNT and CDR2 is YENEEA in the germline V gene. The CDR3 is made up of 15 amino acids. The CDR3 sequence is CASSLIGQGFNEQFF. The CDR3 nucleotides read TGTGCCAGCAGCTTAATCGGACAGGGGTTCAATGAGCAGTTCTTC.

The chain links TRBV6-5 to TRBJ2-7, with no clear D. This CDR3 is built from 11 residues. The germline V gene encodes CDR1 MNHEY and CDR2 SVGAGI. V lost 7 bases and J 2 bases, leaving 6 bases between the germline ends. CDR3 coding DNA: TGTGCCAGCACCGGAGCCTACGAGCAGTACTTC. Residues: CASTGAYEQYF.

The table lists this clone with a few counts. This chain joins TRBV7-2 and TRBJ2-2; 10 positions agree with TRBD1. The germline V gene has CDR1 SGHTA and CDR2 FQGNSA. J was trimmed by 4 bases and V by 5 bases; bases with no gene match: 4. This CDR3 is built from 15 residues. DNA for the CDR3: TGTGCCAGCAGCCTGAGGACAGGGGGCACCGGGGAGCTGTTTTTT. Amino acid sequence: CASSLRTGGTGELFF.

This sequence joins TRBV12-1 and TRBJ2-7; the table's D call, TRBD1, was not checked against the DNA. TRBV12-1 is recorded as a pseudogene. This CDR3 region has 13 residues. CDR3 in DNA: TGTGCCAGCAGCTTAGACAGGAGCTACGAGCAGTACTTC. This gives the protein CASSLDRSYEQYF.

The V and J genes are TRBV19 and TRBJ1-2, with 7 bases matching TRBD1. The CDR3 length is 13 residues. Germline lookup yields CDR1 LNHDA and CDR2 SQIVND (reference sequence). Losses at the gene ends were 7 bases for V and 4 bases for J; bases not matched to a gene: 6. The CDR3: CASTSGGRYGYTF. The CDR3 bases are TGTGCCAGTACCTCAGGGGGGCGCTATGGCTACACCTTC.

The V gene is TRBV9, the J gene TRBJ1-5, with D unresolved. Trimming took off 0 bases at V and 0 bases at J, with 7 bases between the two ends. Per the germline V gene, CDR1 is SGDLS and CDR2 is YYNGEE. CDR3 size: 15 residues. The CDR3 bases are TGTGCCAGCAGCGTAGGGGCAGATAGCAATCAGCCCCAGCATTTT. Encoded protein: CASSVGADSNQPQHF.